These 29 T cell receptor beta chains were sequenced from one sample in a study of cytomegalovirus exposure and HLA in healthy donors. Use of 60 Vbeta and 13 Jbeta primers characterized the PCR. Libraries were prepared by immunoSEQ multiplex PCR; TCRdb keeps only in-frame clonotypes and omits some of them. The table has some 150,000 clones, 73% seen once. Sequencing was performed on PBMCs. These receptors were obtained from a human donor in good health.

This clone was observed a few times. This sequence joins TRBV18 and TRBJ2-6; 7 nucleotides align to TRBD1. Germline trimming cut 4 bases from V and 0 bases from J; bases unmatched to any gene: 9. Germline CDR1 reads KGHSH; CDR2 reads LQKENI. This CDR3 has 18 residues. CDR3 protein: CASSRQGTGLSGANVLTF. The CDR3 coding sequence is TGTGCCAGCTCACGACAGGGCACAGGCCTCTCTGGGGCCAACGTCCTGACTTTC.

The chain has TRBV27 and TRBJ2-3, with no clear D. The germline CDR1 and CDR2 sequences are MNHEY and SMNVEV (reference sequence). The CDR3 has 15 amino acids. The germline V and J ends were trimmed by 6 bases and 1 base, with 14 bases remaining between them. In DNA, the CDR3 is TGTGCCAGCAGGTTGTGGGCGATCGGCACAGATACGCAGTATTTT. It yields the protein CASRLWAIGTDTQYF.

This CDR3 reads CAWSHRVGQPQHF. The CDR3 region has the DNA TGTGCCTGGAGCCACAGGGTAGGTCAGCCCCAGCATTTT. The chain employs TRBV30 and TRBJ1-5; D is perhaps TRBD1 (6 bases). This CDR3 region has 13 residues. V shed 3 bases and J shed 6 bases, with 12 bases lying between them. Per the germline V gene, CDR1 is GTSNPN and CDR2 is SVGIG (reference sequence).

The J gene is TRBJ2-7, the V gene TRBV9, with 7 bases that match TRBD2. Germline V gene sequence: CDR1 SGDLS, CDR2 YYNGEE. The CDR3 is 15 amino acids. The ends lost 3 bases at V and 2 bases at J; junction bases unmatched: 8. The CDR3 spells CASSADTSVAYEQYF. CDR3 nucleotide sequence: TGTGCCAGCAGCGCTGATACTAGCGTCGCCTACGAGCAGTACTTC.

This clone has more than one count but fewer than ten. This chain connects TRBV2 to TRBJ2-5, with 9 bases aligning to TRBD2. CDR3 length equals 16 residues. Germline V CDR1 and CDR2: SNHLY, FYNNEI. The V gene end was trimmed by 6 bases and the J gene end by 2 bases; junction bases not matched to a gene: 10. In nucleotides, the CDR3 is TGTGCCAGCAGGCTAGCGGGAAGAGGGCTTCAAGAGACCCAGTACTTC. Amino acids: CASRLAGRGLQETQYF.

V is TRBV7-8 and J is TRBJ2-5; D possibly corresponds to TRBD2 (5 bases). Germline V gene data show CDR1 as SGHVS and CDR2 as FQNEAQ. Trimming stripped 4 bases from V and 11 bases from J, with 11 bases between. The length of the CDR3 is 11 residues. The DNA of the CDR3 is TGTGCCAGCAGCTCCTCGTGGGAGCAGTACTTC. Amino acid sequence: CASSSSWEQYF.

The V and J genes are TRBV7-6 and TRBJ1-1; 7 nucleotides agree with TRBD1. With 0 bases clipped from V and 3 bases from J, the junction kept 4 bases outside the gene matches. In germline, CDR1 is SGHVS, CDR2 FNYEAQ. The CDR3 contains 15 residues. DNA for the CDR3: TGTGCCAGCAGCTTAGCGACAGGGTCGGACACTGAAGCTTTCTTT. Its protein is CASSLATGSDTEAFF.

The rearrangement joins TRBV5-1 to TRBJ1-1, with D possibly being TRBD1 (5 bases). Per germline, CDR1 SGHRS and CDR2 YFSETQ. The CDR3 has 13 residues. V lost 2 bases, J lost 5 bases, and 10 bases lay in between. The CDR3 sequence is CASSFGGGTEAFF. The DNA of the CDR3 is TGCGCCAGCAGCTTTGGGGGGGGGACTGAAGCTTTCTTT.

The V gene is TRBV2, the J gene TRBJ2-3; possible D gene TRBD1, 6 bases. Trimming took 6 bases from V and 2 from J, leaving 12 bases between them. This CDR3 contains 14 residues. The germline gives CDR1 SNHLY, CDR2 FYNNEI. In DNA, the CDR3 is TGTGCCAGCAGGAGGACAGCGGCCACAGATACGCAGTATTTT. Protein: CASRRTAATDTQYF.

J is TRBJ1-2 and V is TRBV6-5, with D perhaps matching TRBD1 (6 bases). From germline, CDR1 is MNHEY and CDR2 SVGAGI. The V gene lost 2 bases and the J gene lost 4 bases, with 17 bases spanning the gap. The CDR3 extends over 16 amino acids. CDR3 residues: CASSYGSNRDGYGYTF. The CDR3 nucleotides are TGTGCCAGCAGTTACGGCTCCAACAGGGATGGCTATGGCTACACCTTC.

The V gene is TRBV4-1, the J gene TRBJ1-3; D is perhaps TRBD1 (6 bases). The germline V and J ends were trimmed by 2 bases and 0 bases, with 14 bases remaining between them. The CDR3 has 17 residues. Per the germline V gene, CDR1 is MGHRA and CDR2 is YSYEKL. The DNA of the CDR3 is TGCGCCAGCAGCCAACCTGGACAGTCCCTCTCTGGAAACACCATATATTTT. Amino acids: CASSQPGQSLSGNTIYF.

The rearrangement uses TRBV13 and TRBJ2-3; a weak D match, TRBD2 (6 bases). Deletions cut 0 bases from V and 0 bases from J, with 13 bases between. Germline-derived CDR1 and CDR2 are PRHDT and FYEKMQ (reference sequence). The CDR3 consists of 17 residues. CDR3 region: CASSLGRRGKSTDTQYF. The CDR3 nucleotides are TGTGCCAGCAGCTTAGGCCGACGGGGGAAGAGCACAGATACGCAGTATTTT.

This clone was counted a few times. V usage is TRBV7-9 and J usage is TRBJ2-3, with D possibly being TRBD1 (6 bases). Trimming removed 10 bases at V and 0 bases at J, with 23 bases between. Germline V gene data show CDR1 as SEHNR and CDR2 as FQNEAQ (reference sequence). CDR3 size: 17 residues. The chain's CDR3 is CATSPPVRGSSTDTQYF. In DNA form, the CDR3 reads TGTGCCACCTCCCCCCCTGTCAGGGGTTCTAGCACAGATACGCAGTATTTT. Full variable domain (rest looked up from reference TRBV7-9 and TRBJ2-3): DTGVSQNPRHKITKRGQNVTFRCDPISEHNRLYWYRQTLGQGPEFLTYFQNEAQLEKSRLLSDRFSAERPKGSFSTLEIQRTEQGDSAMYLCATSPPVRGSSTDTQYFGPGTRLTVL.

The chain recombines TRBV28 with TRBJ1-1; no definite D call. This CDR3 is built from 13 residues. The V end was cut by 5 bases, the J end by 0 bases, with 7 bases between. Germline loops: CDR1 MDHEN, CDR2 SYDVKM. CDR3 bases: TGTGCCAGCAGTCTTTACTTGAACACTGAAGCTTTCTTT. Translating it yields CASSLYLNTEAFF.

This clone appeared a few times. V and J are TRBV5-1 and TRBJ1-1, with a possible D match to TRBD1 (6 bases). Deletions cut 3 bases from V and 3 bases from J, with 9 bases between. Germline V gene data show CDR1 as SGHRS and CDR2 as YFSETQ. The CDR3 runs to 13 residues. CDR3 sequence: CASSSTGYTEAFF. The CDR3, as DNA: TGCGCCAGCAGCTCCACAGGGTACACTGAAGCTTTCTTT.

This chain uses TRBV5-1 with TRBJ1-2, with D unresolved. Trimming cost V 0 bases and J 0 bases, with 9 bases left between them. There are 15 residues in the CDR3. Germline assignment: CDR1 SGHRS and CDR2 YFSETQ. The CDR3 reads CASSLGLASNYGYTF. In DNA, the CDR3 is TGCGCCAGCAGCTTGGGTTTAGCTTCTAACTATGGCTACACCTTC.

The sample holds one count of this clone. The chain has TRBV29-1 and TRBJ2-2; 7 bases map to TRBD2. The CDR3 consists of 15 residues. Germline CDR1 SQVTM, CDR2 ANQGSEA. J lost 7 bases, V lost 3 bases, and 11 bases had no gene match. CDR3 sequence reads: CSVERGGSEVGELFF. The CDR3 DNA reads TGCAGCGTTGAGAGGGGCGGGAGTGAAGTCGGGGAGCTGTTTTTT.

This clone was detected a few times. The V gene is TRBV11-3, the J gene TRBJ2-7; TRBD2 matches at 7 bases. The V gene's germline CDR1 is SGHNT and CDR2 YENEEA. Trimming at V came to 5 bases and at J to 7 bases, leaving 5 bases not matched to a gene. This CDR3 is 12 amino acids long. The CDR3 sequence is CASSTREREQYF. DNA for the CDR3: TGTGCCAGCAGCACGCGGGAGCGGGAGCAGTACTTC.

The V gene is TRBV2, the J gene TRBJ1-2; 9 bases are a match to TRBD1. The CDR3 has 12 residues. Trimming cost V 11 bases and J 7 bases; bases outside gene matches: 8. CDR1 SNHLY and CDR2 FYNNEI come from the germline V gene. CDR3 in DNA: TGTGCCTCATCACAGGGGGCGGCTGGCTACACCTTC. Protein: CASSQGAAGYTF.

The chain joins TRBV4-2 to TRBJ2-1; a possible D gene is TRBD2 (5 bases). V gave up 0 bases and J gave up 5 bases, with 17 bases separating them. There are 17 residues in the CDR3. CDR1 and CDR2 from the germline V gene are LGHNA and YNFKEQ. The CDR3 is CASSQDQWRLPDNEQFF. CDR3 nucleotides: TGTGCCAGCAGCCAAGATCAATGGAGACTACCAGACAATGAGCAGTTCTTC.

This clone was observed a single time. The chain employs TRBV11-2 and TRBJ2-1; 10 nucleotides agree with TRBD1. With V trimmed by 5 bases and J by 6 bases, 7 bases remained unmatched. The length of the CDR3 is 15 residues. Germline assignment: CDR1 SGHAT and CDR2 FQNNGV. The CDR3 sequence: CASSPDRGKVNEQFF. The CDR3 region has the DNA TGTGCCAGCAGCCCGGACAGGGGGAAAGTCAATGAGCAGTTCTTC.

The rearrangement links TRBV9 to TRBJ2-1, with 7 bases that match TRBD1. Germline CDR1 reads SGDLS; CDR2 reads YYNGEE. The V and J ends lost 3 bases and 0 bases, in that order; junction bases with no gene match: 6. The CDR3 consists of 16 residues. This CDR3 is CASSAQGISSYNEQFF. The CDR3 region has the DNA TGTGCCAGCAGCGCACAGGGGATAAGCTCCTACAATGAGCAGTTCTTC.

This chain uses TRBV30 with TRBJ1-2; D perhaps matches TRBD1 (6 bases). Between the trimmed V and J ends, which lost 0 bases and 4 bases, there was a span of 9 bases. Germline V lookup: CDR1 GTSNPN, CDR2 SVGIG (reference sequence). The CDR3 runs 13 residues. This CDR3 is CAWSVRGGYGYTF. The CDR3 DNA sequence: TGTGCCTGGAGTGTACGAGGGGGCTATGGCTACACCTTC. The variable domain in full, with the rest retrieved from reference TRBV30 and TRBJ1-2, is SQTIHQWPATLVQPVGSPLSLECTVEGTSNPNLYWYRQAAGRGLQLLFYSVGIGQISSEVPQNLSASRPQDRQFILSSKKLLLSDSGFYLCAWSVRGGYGYTFGSGTRLTVV.

The CDR3 DNA reads TGTGCCAGCAGCCGTTCCGGTTACGAGCAGTACTTC. Residues: CASSRSGYEQYF. This chain links TRBV5-5 with TRBJ2-7; no clear D gene. In germline, CDR1 is SGHKS, CDR2 YYEKEE (reference sequence). The CDR3 loop spans 12 amino acids. The V end was cut by 4 bases, the J end by 4 bases, with 9 bases between.

J is TRBJ2-1 and V is TRBV5-1; D is possibly TRBD1 (6 bases). The germline V gene encodes CDR1 SGHRS and CDR2 YFSETQ. The CDR3 loop spans 15 amino acids. V lost 4 bases, J lost 5 bases, and 16 bases lay in between. CDR3 coding DNA: TGCGCCAGCAGCCTACAGGGCATTGGCAACAATGAGCAGTTCTTC. Its protein is CASSLQGIGNNEQFF.

The rearrangement uses TRBV27 and TRBJ1-2; unclear D gene. Germline-derived CDR1 and CDR2 are MNHEY and SMNVEV (reference sequence). V lost 5 bases and J lost 8, with 15 bases in between. This CDR3 region has 13 residues. The CDR3 protein is CASSPRRRRGYTF. The DNA for the CDR3 is TGTGCCAGCAGTCCTAGACGGCGACGCGGCTACACCTTC.

This clone was picked up one time. This chain joins TRBV14 and TRBJ2-1; D perhaps matches TRBD1 (6 bases). The V gene lost 4 bases and the J gene lost 8 bases, with 9 bases spanning the gap. There are 12 residues in the CDR3. Germline V gives CDR1 SGHDN, CDR2 FVKESK. CDR3 in amino acids: CASSPTGYEQFF. The CDR3, as DNA: TGTGCCAGCAGCCCAACAGGGTATGAGCAGTTCTTC.

The genes are TRBV19 and TRBJ1-2, with a tentative D call TRBD1 (5 bases). This CDR3 spans 12 amino acids. Trimming pared 1 base from V and 6 bases from J, leaving 6 bases between. In germline, CDR1 is LNHDA, CDR2 SQIVND (reference sequence). The CDR3 here is CASSIGGDGYTF. The CDR3 coding sequence is TGTGCCAGTAGTATAGGGGGCGATGGCTACACCTTC.

The genes are TRBV27 and TRBJ2-7; D gene unclear. There are 13 residues in the CDR3. Trimming removed 0 bases at V and 7 bases at J, with 10 bases between. Germline lookup yields CDR1 MNHEY and CDR2 SMNVEV (reference sequence). CDR3 in DNA: TGTGCCAGCAGTTTATCTCCCTCCACAGAGCAGTACTTC. Amino acids: CASSLSPSTEQYF.